The clone carrying this T cell receptor (beta chain) was observed a single time. This record comes from a study of shared clonotypes between healthy human individuals. Sorted-subset replicate PCRs used 150 to 250 ng of genomic DNA. This amount corresponded to 30,000 to 35,000 T cell genomes. Method: immunoSEQ multiplex PCR; TCRdb's copy keeps in-frame clones and lacks some. The sample yields about 2 million clones, 95% seen once. Material: naive CD4+ T cells sorted from blood. The subset here: CD45RA+ positively selected. This clonotype was obtained from a man between 18 and 35 years old in good health.

The CDR3 loop reads CARSVHGTGALRGYTF. In DNA, the CDR3 is TGTGCCAGAAGCGTCCACGGGACAGGGGCTCTGAGGGGCTACACCTTC. The J gene is TRBJ1-2, the V gene TRBV5-3; 10 bases are a match to TRBD1. TRBV5-3 counts as an open reading frame of uncertain function. This CDR3 spans 16 amino acids. Germline trimming cut 4 bases from V and 8 bases from J; bases unmatched to any gene: 14.